This TCR beta chain came from a study of shared clonotypes between healthy human individuals. General study results and limits: As a rule, naive subsets had a larger estimated richness than memory subsets.

Comment on this clone: The antigen remains unidentified.

The V gene end was trimmed by 0 bases and the J gene end by 3 bases; junction bases not matched to a gene: 12. CDR3 length equals 17 residues. From germline, CDR1 is SGHKS and CDR2 YYEKEE (reference sequence). TCRdb's copy holds only in-frame clones and misses some; the assay was immunoSEQ multiplex PCR. The data contain around 1.4 million clones, 97% to 99% of them singletons. This clonotype originated in a man younger than 45 in good health. The sample was naive CD4+ T cells sorted from blood. Subset here: CD45RA+ positively selected. The chain couples TRBV5-5 to TRBJ2-7, with TRBD1 matching 7 bases. Here the CDR3 reads CASSLVATGRAFYEQYF. The CDR3 nucleotides are TGTGCCAGCAGCTTGGTCGCGACAGGGCGAGCCTTCTACGAGCAGTACTTC.